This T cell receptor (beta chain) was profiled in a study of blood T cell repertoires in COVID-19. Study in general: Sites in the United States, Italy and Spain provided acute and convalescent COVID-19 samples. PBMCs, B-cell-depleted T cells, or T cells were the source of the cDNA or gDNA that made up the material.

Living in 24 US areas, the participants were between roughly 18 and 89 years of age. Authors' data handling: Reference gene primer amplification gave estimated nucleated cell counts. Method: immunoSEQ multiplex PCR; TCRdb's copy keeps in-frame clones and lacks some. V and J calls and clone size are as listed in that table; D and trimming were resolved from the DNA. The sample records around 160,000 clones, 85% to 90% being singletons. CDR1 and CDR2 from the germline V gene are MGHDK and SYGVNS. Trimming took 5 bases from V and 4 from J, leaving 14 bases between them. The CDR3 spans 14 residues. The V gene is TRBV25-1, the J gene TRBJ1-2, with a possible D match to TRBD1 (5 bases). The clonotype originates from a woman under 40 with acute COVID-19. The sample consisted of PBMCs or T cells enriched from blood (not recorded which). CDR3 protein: CASSPGGRSYGYTF. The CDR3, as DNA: TGTGCCAGCAGTCCGGGGGGAAGAAGCTATGGCTACACCTTC.